This TCR beta chain derives from a study of a mutant IDH1 vaccine in newly diagnosed glioma. This clone rates as medium-sized. Its antigen is unidentified. The time point is: week 11, during vaccination. Mutant IDH1 20-mer peptide, at 300 ug, made up each vaccine dose, with topical imiquimod. The study, taken as a whole, reports: Vaccine-induced responses were seen in less than 95% of patients, spanning several MHC alleles.

This CDR3 has 13 amino acids. V lost 1 base to trimming and J lost 1 base, with 4 bases between them. The germline V gene encodes CDR1 SGHTA and CDR2 FQGNSA. TCRdb keeps only in-frame clones here, not all; method: immunoSEQ multiplex PCR. Of around 60,000 clones listed, around 89% are singletons. Here the sequenced sample was PBMCs, taken from a glioma patient whose treatment included an IDH1 peptide vaccine. The receptor was derived from a man aged 40-49 years with glioma. The chain uses TRBV7-2 and TRBJ1-2; D remains ambiguous. For the CDR3, the DNA is TGTGCCAGCAGCTTAGACAATAACTATGGCTACACCTTC. Translating it yields CASSLDNNYGYTF.